The text below deals with one T cell receptor (beta chain). Its antigen is undetermined. This record belongs to a study of Tregs in tolerant kidney transplant recipients. The study's findings and limits: Activated donor B cell expansion appeared to reveal the most relevant donor-specific TCRbeta repertoire.

Recipients received nonmyeloablative bone marrow transplants from related graft donors, with transient mixed chimerism. Using immunoSEQ multiplex PCR, the repertoire was profiled, and TCRdb retains in-frame clones only, with some absent. Of 74,000 or so clones listed, roughly 90% are singletons. Germline CDR1 is MGHRA and CDR2 is YSYEKL. J gave up 4 bases and V 1 base, and 2 bases lay outside the gene matches. This CDR3 is 16 amino acids long. The sequences come from CD4+ T cells from blood (PBMCs), collected 24 months after the transplant. The V call is TRBV4-1, the J call TRBJ2-1; 12 bases are shared with TRBD2. The origin of this receptor is a human patient who received a combined kidney and bone marrow transplant. Some T cells may be supplied by the graft donor. The CDR3 DNA is TGCGCCAGCAGCCAAGCTCTAGCGGGGGGGTACAATGAGCAGTTCTTC. This gives the protein CASSQALAGGYNEQFF.